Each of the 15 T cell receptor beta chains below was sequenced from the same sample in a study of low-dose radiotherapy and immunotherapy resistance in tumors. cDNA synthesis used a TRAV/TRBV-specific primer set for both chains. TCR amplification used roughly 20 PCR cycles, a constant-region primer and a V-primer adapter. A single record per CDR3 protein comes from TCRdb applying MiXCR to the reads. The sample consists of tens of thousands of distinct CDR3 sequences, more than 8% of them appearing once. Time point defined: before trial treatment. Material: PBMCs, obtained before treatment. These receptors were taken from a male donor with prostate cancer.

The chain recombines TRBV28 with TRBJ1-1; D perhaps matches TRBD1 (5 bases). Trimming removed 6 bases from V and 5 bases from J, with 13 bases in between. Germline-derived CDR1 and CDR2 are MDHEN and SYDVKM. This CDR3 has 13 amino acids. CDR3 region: CASRPRDSTEAFF. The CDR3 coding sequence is TGTGCCAGCAGACCCAGGGACTCGACTGAAGCTTTCTTT. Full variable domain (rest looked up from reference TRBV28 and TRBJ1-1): DVKVTQSSRYLVKRTGEKVFLECVQDMDHENMFWYRQDPGLGLRLIYFSYDVKMKEKGDIPEGYSVSREKKERFSLILESASTNQTSMYLCASRPRDSTEAFFGQGTRLTVV.

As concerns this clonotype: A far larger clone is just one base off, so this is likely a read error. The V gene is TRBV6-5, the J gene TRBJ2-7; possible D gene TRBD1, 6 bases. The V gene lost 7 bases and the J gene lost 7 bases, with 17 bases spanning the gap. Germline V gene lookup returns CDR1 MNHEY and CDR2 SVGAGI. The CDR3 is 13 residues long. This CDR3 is CASTRTGYNEQYF. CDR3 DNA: TGTGCCAGCACCAGAACAGGGTACAATGAGCAGTACTTC.

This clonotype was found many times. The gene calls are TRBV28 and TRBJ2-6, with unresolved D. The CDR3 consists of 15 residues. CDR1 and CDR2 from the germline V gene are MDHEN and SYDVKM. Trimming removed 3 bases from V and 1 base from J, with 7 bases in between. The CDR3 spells CASSFLISGANVLTF. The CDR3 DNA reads TGTGCCAGCAGTTTCCTCATATCTGGGGCCAACGTCCTGACTTTC.

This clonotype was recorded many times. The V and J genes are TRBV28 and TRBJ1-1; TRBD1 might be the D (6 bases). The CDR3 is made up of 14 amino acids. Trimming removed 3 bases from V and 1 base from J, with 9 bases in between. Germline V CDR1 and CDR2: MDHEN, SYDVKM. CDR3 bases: TGTGCCAGCAGTTTCGGGGGCGCGAACACTGAAGCTTTCTTT. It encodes CASSFGGANTEAFF.

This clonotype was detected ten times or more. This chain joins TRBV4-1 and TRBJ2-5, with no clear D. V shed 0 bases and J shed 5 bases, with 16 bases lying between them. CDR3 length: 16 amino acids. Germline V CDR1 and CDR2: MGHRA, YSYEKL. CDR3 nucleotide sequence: TGCGCCAGCAGCCAAGAAGGAACCTCCCAAGGGGAGACCCAGTACTTC. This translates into CASSQEGTSQGETQYF.

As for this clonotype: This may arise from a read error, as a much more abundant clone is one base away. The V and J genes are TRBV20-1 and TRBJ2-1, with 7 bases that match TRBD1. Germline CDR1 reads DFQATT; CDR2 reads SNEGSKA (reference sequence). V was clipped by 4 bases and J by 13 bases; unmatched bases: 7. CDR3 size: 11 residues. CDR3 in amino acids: CSANQGVIQFF. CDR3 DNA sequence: TGCAGTGCTAATCAGGGGGTCATTCAGTTCTTC.

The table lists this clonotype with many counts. CDR3 nucleotide sequence: TGTGCCAGCAGGAGACTAGCGGGAGGGAACACCGGGGAGCTGTTTTTT. Protein sequence: CASRRLAGGNTGELFF. The chain combines TRBV6-5 with TRBJ2-2, with TRBD2 identical over 13 bases. The CDR3 sequence is 16 residues long. The V gene end was trimmed by 6 bases and the J gene end by 1 base; junction bases not matched to a gene: 2. In germline, CDR1 is MNHEY, CDR2 SVGAGI.

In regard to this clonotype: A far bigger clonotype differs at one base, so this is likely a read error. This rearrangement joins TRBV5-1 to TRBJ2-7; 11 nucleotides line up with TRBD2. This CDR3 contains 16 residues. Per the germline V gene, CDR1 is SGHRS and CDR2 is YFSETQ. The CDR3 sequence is CASSTVGLAGGVGQYF. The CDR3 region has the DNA TGTGCCAGCAGCACCGTAGGGCTAGCGGGAGGCGTAGGGCAGTACTTC.

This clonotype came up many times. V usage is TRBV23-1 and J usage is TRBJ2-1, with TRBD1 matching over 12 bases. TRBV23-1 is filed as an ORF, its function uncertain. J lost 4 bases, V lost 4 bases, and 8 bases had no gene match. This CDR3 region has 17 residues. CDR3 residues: CASSRDRGLHSYNEQFF. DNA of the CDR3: TGCGCCAGCAGTCGGGACAGGGGGCTTCATTCTTACAATGAGCAGTTCTTC.

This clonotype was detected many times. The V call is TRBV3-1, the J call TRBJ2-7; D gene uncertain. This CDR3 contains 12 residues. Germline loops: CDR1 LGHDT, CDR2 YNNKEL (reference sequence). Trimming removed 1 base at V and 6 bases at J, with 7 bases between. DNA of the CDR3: TGTGCCAGCAGCCAAGTAACTTCCGAGCAGTACTTC. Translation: CASSQVTSEQYF.

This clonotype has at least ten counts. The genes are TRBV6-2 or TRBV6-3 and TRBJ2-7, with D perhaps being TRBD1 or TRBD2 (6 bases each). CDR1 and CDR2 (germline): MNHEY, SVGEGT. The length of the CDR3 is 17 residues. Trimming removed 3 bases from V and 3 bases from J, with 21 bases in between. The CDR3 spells CASSYPAGGANYYEQYF. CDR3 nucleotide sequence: TGTGCCAGCAGTTATCCGGCCGGGGGCGCGAATTACTACGAGCAGTACTTC.

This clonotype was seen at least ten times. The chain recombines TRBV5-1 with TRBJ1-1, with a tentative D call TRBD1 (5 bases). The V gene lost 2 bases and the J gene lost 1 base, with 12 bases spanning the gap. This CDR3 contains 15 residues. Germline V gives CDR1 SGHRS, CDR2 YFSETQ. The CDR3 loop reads CASSFLQGPNTEAFF. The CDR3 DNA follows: TGCGCCAGCAGCTTCCTCCAGGGACCGAACACTGAAGCTTTCTTT.

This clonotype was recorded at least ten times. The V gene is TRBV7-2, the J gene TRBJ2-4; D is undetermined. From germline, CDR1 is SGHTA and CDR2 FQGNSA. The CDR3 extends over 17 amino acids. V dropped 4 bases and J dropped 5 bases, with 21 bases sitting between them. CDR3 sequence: CASSSYFGRRAENIQYF. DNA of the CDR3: TGTGCCAGCAGCTCTTATTTCGGCCGTCGCGCAGAAAACATTCAGTACTTC.

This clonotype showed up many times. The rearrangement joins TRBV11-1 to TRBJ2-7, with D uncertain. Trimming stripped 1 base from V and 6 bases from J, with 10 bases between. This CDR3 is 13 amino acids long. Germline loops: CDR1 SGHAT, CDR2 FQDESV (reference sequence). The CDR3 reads CASSLEARSEQYF. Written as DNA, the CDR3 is TGTGCCAGCAGCTTAGAGGCCCGGAGCGAGCAGTACTTC.

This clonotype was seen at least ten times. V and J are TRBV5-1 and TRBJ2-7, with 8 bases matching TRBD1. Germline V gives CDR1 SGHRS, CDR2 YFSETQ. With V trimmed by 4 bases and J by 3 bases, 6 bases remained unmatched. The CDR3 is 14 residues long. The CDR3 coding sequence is TGCGCCAGCAGCACCTCCGGGACAGGCTACGAGCAGTACTTC. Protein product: CASSTSGTGYEQYF.